This T cell receptor (beta chain) is from a study of PD-1 blockade in classical Hodgkin lymphoma. Relapse was seen in all patients after autologous stem cell transplantation, and brentuximab vedotin exposure was variable. Sequencing used immunoSEQ multiplex PCR; TCRdb keeps in-frame clones, though not all of them. The sample includes over 20,000 clones, roughly three quarters of them seen just once. The germline V gene has CDR1 LNHDA and CDR2 SQIVND (reference sequence). The CDR3 runs to 15 residues. Trimming cost V 2 bases and J 7 bases; bases outside gene matches: 4. Sequenced material: peripheral blood mononuclear cells (PBMCs), taken at baseline. The receptor was isolated from a human donor with classical Hodgkin lymphoma. The chain uses TRBV19 and TRBJ1-5; TRBD1 matches 11 bases. The CDR3 sequence: CASSIMGQGGQPQHF. CDR3 nucleotides: TGTGCCAGTAGTATAATGGGACAGGGGGGGCAGCCCCAGCATTTT.